The 21 T cell receptor beta chains below were found in one sample sequenced in a study of early T cells in non-severe SARS-CoV-2 infection. One entry per CDR3 protein results from TCRdb running MiXCR on the 5' RACE reads. The sample contains about 46,000 distinct CDR3 sequences, more than 4.5% of which appear only once. Sample: whole blood, taken at baseline. These receptors all stem from an adult who was a healthcare worker with PCR-confirmed SARS-CoV-2 infection or an uninfected control (not recorded which).

In its sample, this clonotype was seen many times. The chain joins TRBV4-1 to TRBJ2-7, with D perhaps matching TRBD2 (5 bases). This CDR3 has 16 amino acids. V was shortened by 0 bases and J by 4 bases, with 16 bases between the two germline ends. The germline V gene has CDR1 MGHRA and CDR2 YSYEKL. The CDR3 sequence: CASSQEFTKRVYEQYF. CDR3 nucleotide sequence: TGCGCCAGCAGCCAAGAGTTTACCAAGAGGGTTTACGAGCAGTACTTC.

The table lists this clonotype with a few counts. The junction and the germline gene differ at one end; a read error may be behind it. The chain joins TRBV25-1 to TRBJ1-1; D perhaps matches TRBD1 (6 bases). CDR1 is MGHDK, CDR2 SYGVNS, per germline. CDR3 length equals 16 residues. For the CDR3, the DNA is TGTGCCAGTAGTGCAAGCGGGGGGCGAGAAAACACTGAAGCTTTCTTT. Amino acid sequence: CASSASGGRENTEAFF.

Many counts were recorded for this clonotype. This chain joins TRBV29-1 and TRBJ2-3; the D call may be TRBD1 or TRBD2 (5 bases each). V lost 3 bases and J lost 2, with 9 bases in between. Germline V CDR1 and CDR2: SQVTM, ANQGSEA. CDR3 length: 13 residues. This chain's CDR3 is CSVEAGATDTQYF. The CDR3 nucleotides read TGCAGCGTTGAGGCCGGGGCCACAGATACGCAGTATTTT.

The chain is built from TRBV7-6 and TRBJ2-5; D gene unclear. V lost 5 bases, J lost 2 bases, and 9 bases lay in between. Germline V CDR1 and CDR2: SGHVS, FNYEAQ. The CDR3 is made up of 13 amino acids. CDR3 DNA: TGTGCCAGCAGCCCGGCCGGTCAAGAGACCCAGTACTTC. This codes for CASSPAGQETQYF.

The chain carries TRBV29-1 and TRBJ2-4; weak D call: TRBD2 (6 bases). Trimming stripped 4 bases from V and 1 base from J, with 17 bases between. The V gene's germline CDR1 is SQVTM and CDR2 ANQGSEA. The CDR3 length is 16 residues. CDR3 coding DNA: TGCAGCGTTGCTCCCGGGGGAAGATACGCCAAAAACATTCAGTACTTC. It encodes CSVAPGGRYAKNIQYF. The full variable domain, with the rest looked up from reference TRBV29-1 and TRBJ2-4, is SAVISQKPSRDICQRGTSLTIQCQVDSQVTMMFWYRQQPGQSLTLIATANQGSEATYESGFVIDKFPISRPNLTFSTLTVSNMSPEDSSIYLCSVAPGGRYAKNIQYFGAGTRLSVL.

The chain combines TRBV28 with TRBJ1-2; D ambiguous. The length of the CDR3 is 13 residues. From germline, CDR1 is MDHEN and CDR2 SYDVKM. The germline V and J ends were trimmed by 6 bases and 4 bases, with 12 bases remaining between them. CDR3 sequence (DNA): TGTGCCAGCAGCCCCGCGGAGCGCTATGGCTACACCTTC. The encoded protein is CASSPAERYGYTF.

This clonotype was found once. V gene TRBV13 combines with J gene TRBJ2-3, with D possibly matching TRBD1 (5 bases). Deletions cut 1 base from V and 9 bases from J, with 8 bases between. Germline values: CDR1 PRHDT, CDR2 FYEKMQ (reference sequence). The CDR3 has 12 amino acids. The CDR3 region is CASSLEGRTQYF. The DNA of the CDR3 is TGTGCCAGCAGCTTAGAGGGGCGAACGCAGTATTTT. Full variable domain (missing parts from reference TRBV13 and TRBJ2-3): AAGVIQSPRHLIKEKRETATLKCYPIPRHDTVYWYQQGPGQDPQFLISFYEKMQSDKGSIPDRFSAQQFSDYHSELNMSSLELGDSALYFCASSLEGRTQYFGPGTRLTVL.

This clonotype has at least ten counts. The chain has TRBV19 and TRBJ2-7; 7 bases match TRBD1. Germline CDR1 and CDR2: LNHDA and SQIVND (reference sequence). This CDR3 region has 15 residues. After removal of 3 bases from V and 2 bases from J, the junction contained 7 bases not matched to a gene. The CDR3 DNA follows: TGTGCCAGTAGTATGAGGGACAGAGGACCCTACGAGCAGTACTTC. Protein sequence: CASSMRDRGPYEQYF.

This clonotype was picked up many times. CDR3 DNA sequence: TGTGCCACCAGGAAGACAGGGATTGATACGCAGTATTTT. Translating gives CATRKTGIDTQYF. The chain combines TRBV24-1 with TRBJ2-3; TRBD1 matches at 7 bases. This CDR3 is built from 13 residues. V lost 7 bases, J lost 6 bases, and 6 bases stayed unmatched. Germline assignment: CDR1 KGHDR and CDR2 SFDVKD.

This clonotype was seen ten or more times. This sequence joins TRBV7-3 and TRBJ1-1, with D possibly being TRBD1 (6 bases). The ends were cut back, 5 bases at V and 3 bases at J, with 13 bases in the middle. The CDR3 consists of 14 residues. From germline, CDR1 is SGHTA and CDR2 FQGTGA. The CDR3 nucleotides read TGTGCCAGCAGCCTAGGGGGGTATGACACTGAAGCTTTCTTT. It translates to CASSLGGYDTEAFF.

This clonotype came up many times. The chain employs TRBV9 and TRBJ1-4, with 9 bases lining up with TRBD1. The J segment lost 8 bases and the V segment lost 0 bases, leaving 5 bases of the junction unmatched. CDR3 length equals 15 residues. CDR1 SGDLS and CDR2 YYNGEE come from the germline V gene. This CDR3 is CASSVEVGQGEKLFF. CDR3 sequence (DNA): TGTGCCAGCAGCGTAGAGGTGGGACAGGGCGAAAAACTGTTTTTT.

In its sample, this clonotype was seen a few times. The V gene is TRBV29-1, the J gene TRBJ1-2, with D hard to call. CDR1 is SQVTM and CDR2 is ANQGSEA in the germline V gene. The CDR3 is 17 amino acids. Trimming shortened V by 4 bases and J by 2 bases, and 23 bases separated the two germline ends. CDR3 residues: CSVGSEGHSPRNYGYTF. CDR3 sequence (DNA): TGCAGCGTTGGTTCAGAGGGCCATAGCCCACGAAACTATGGCTACACCTTC.

This clonotype was seen many times. V is TRBV30 and J is TRBJ2-2; D call uncertain. V was trimmed by 1 base and J by 0 bases, leaving 3 bases between them. CDR3 length: 13 residues. Germline values: CDR1 GTSNPN, CDR2 SVGIG (reference sequence). As DNA, the CDR3 is TGTGCCTGGAGTGGGCCGAACACCGGGGAGCTGTTTTTT. The encoded protein is CAWSGPNTGELFF.

The CDR3 spells CASQVTGNTGELFF. The CDR3 DNA is TGTGCCTCTCAAGTCACAGGGAACACCGGGGAGCTGTTTTTT. The rearrangement uses TRBV24-1 and TRBJ2-2; D is possibly TRBD1 (5 bases). The CDR3 covers 14 residues. Trimming took 12 bases from V and 1 from J, leaving 14 bases between them. Germline CDR1 KGHDR, CDR2 SFDVKD.

At least ten counts were recorded for this clonotype. The chain is built from TRBV19 and TRBJ2-1, with 9 bases aligning to TRBD1. V dropped 5 bases and J dropped 2; count of bases not matched to a gene: 4. Germline V lookup: CDR1 LNHDA, CDR2 SQIVND (reference sequence). CDR3 size: 15 residues. The CDR3 coding sequence is TGTGCCAGTAGTGTGGGGACAGGGCCCTACAATGAGCAGTTCTTC. Translating it yields CASSVGTGPYNEQFF.

The table lists this clonotype with many counts. This rearrangement joins TRBV6-1 to TRBJ1-1; D not resolved. CDR3 length: 15 amino acids. Per the germline V gene, CDR1 is MNHNS and CDR2 is SASEGT. V dropped 6 bases and J dropped 0 bases, with 14 bases sitting between them. CDR3 amino acids: CASRADGYMNTEAFF. CDR3 nucleotides: TGTGCCAGCAGGGCGGACGGCTACATGAACACTGAAGCTTTCTTT.

The rearrangement joins TRBV6-5 to TRBJ1-1; possible D gene TRBD1, 6 bases. V gave up 5 bases and J gave up 0 bases, with 10 bases separating them. Germline V CDR1 and CDR2: MNHEY, SVGAGI. This CDR3 contains 14 residues. Here the CDR3 DNA reads TGTGCCAGCAGTACGGGACACTTGAACACTGAAGCTTTCTTT. Amino acids: CASSTGHLNTEAFF.

This clonotype occurred many times. V gene TRBV30 combines with J gene TRBJ1-6; 7 nucleotides match TRBD1. CDR1 is GTSNPN and CDR2 is SVGIG in the germline V gene (reference sequence). The V and J ends lost 4 bases and 8 bases, in that order; junction bases with no gene match: 11. The CDR3 contains 15 residues. The CDR3: CAWTDGTAPYSPLHF. CDR3 bases: TGTGCCTGGACCGACGGGACAGCTCCCTATTCACCCCTCCACTTT.

This clonotype appeared many times. This sequence joins TRBV28 and TRBJ2-3, with 10 nucleotides matching TRBD2. The ends lost 8 bases at V and 1 base at J; junction bases unmatched: 3. The CDR3 length is 14 residues. Germline CDR1 MDHEN, CDR2 SYDVKM. The CDR3 nucleotides read TGTGCCAGCGCCGGACTAGCGGGCACAGATACGCAGTATTTT. Its translation: CASAGLAGTDTQYF.

This clonotype has a count of ten or more. V and J are TRBV5-1 and TRBJ2-1, with TRBD2 matching 8 bases. The CDR3 is 16 amino acids. Germline CDR1 reads SGHRS; CDR2 reads YFSETQ. V was clipped by 4 bases and J by 2 bases; unmatched bases: 8. In nucleotides, the CDR3 is TGCGCCAGCAGCATAGGGAGCGGGAGAGCCTACAATGAGCAGTTCTTC. This encodes CASSIGSGRAYNEQFF.

This clonotype was seen repeatedly, ten times or more. V and J are TRBV7-6 and TRBJ2-3; TRBD2 is a possible D gene (6 bases). Germline V CDR1 and CDR2: SGHVS, FNYEAQ. Deletions cut 2 bases from V and 0 bases from J, with 12 bases between. There are 16 residues in the CDR3. CDR3 in amino acids: CASSLSAGRSTDTQYF. Here the CDR3 DNA reads TGTGCCAGCAGCTTAAGTGCGGGAAGGAGCACAGATACGCAGTATTTT.